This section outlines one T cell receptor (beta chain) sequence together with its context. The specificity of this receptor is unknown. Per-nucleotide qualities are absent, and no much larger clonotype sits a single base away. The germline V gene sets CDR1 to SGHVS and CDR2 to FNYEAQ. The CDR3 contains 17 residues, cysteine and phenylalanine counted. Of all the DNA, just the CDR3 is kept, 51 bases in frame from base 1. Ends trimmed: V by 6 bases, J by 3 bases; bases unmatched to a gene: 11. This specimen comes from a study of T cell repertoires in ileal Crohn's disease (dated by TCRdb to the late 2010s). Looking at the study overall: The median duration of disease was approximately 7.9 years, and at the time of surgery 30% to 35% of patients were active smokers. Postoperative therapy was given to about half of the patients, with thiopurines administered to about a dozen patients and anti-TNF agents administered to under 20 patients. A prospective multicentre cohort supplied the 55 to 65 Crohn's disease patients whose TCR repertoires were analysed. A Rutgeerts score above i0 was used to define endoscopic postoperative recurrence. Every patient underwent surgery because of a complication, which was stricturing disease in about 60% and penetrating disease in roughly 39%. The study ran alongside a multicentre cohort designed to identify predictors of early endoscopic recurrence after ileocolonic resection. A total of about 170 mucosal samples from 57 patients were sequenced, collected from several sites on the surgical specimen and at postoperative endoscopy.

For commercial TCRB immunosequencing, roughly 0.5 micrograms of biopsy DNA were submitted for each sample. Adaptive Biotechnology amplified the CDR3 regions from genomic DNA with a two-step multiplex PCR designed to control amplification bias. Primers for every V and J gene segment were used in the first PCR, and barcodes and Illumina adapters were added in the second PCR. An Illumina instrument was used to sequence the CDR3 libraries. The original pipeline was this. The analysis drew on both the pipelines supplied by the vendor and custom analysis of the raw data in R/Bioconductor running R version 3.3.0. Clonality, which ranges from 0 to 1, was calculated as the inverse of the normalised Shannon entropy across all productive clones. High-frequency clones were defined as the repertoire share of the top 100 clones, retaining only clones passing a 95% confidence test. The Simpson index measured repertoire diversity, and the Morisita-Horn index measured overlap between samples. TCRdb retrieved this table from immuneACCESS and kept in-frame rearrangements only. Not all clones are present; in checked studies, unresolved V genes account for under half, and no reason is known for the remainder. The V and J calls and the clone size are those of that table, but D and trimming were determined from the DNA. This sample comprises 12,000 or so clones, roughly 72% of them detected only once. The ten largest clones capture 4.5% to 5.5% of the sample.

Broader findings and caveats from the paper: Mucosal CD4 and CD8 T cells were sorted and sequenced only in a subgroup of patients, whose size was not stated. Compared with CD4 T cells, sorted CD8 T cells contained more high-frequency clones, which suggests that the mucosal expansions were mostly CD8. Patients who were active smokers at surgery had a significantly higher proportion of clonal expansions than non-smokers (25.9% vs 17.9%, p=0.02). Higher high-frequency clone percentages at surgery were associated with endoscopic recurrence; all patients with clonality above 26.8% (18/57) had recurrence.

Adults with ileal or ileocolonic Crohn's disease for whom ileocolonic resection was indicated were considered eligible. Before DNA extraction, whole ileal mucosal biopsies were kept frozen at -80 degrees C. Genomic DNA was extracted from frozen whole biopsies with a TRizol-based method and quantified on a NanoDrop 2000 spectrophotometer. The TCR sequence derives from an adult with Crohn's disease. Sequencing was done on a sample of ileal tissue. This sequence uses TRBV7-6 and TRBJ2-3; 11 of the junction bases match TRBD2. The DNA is TGTGCCAGCAGTTCAAGCACCGGGACTAGCGGTACAGATACGCAGTATTTT. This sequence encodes CASSSSTGTSGTDTQYF.